Listed below are T cell receptor beta chains from one sample, sequenced in a study of cytomegalovirus exposure and HLA in healthy donors. TCRdb keeps only in-frame clones here, not all; method: immunoSEQ multiplex PCR. The repertoire includes about 93,000 clones, approximately 69% of them detected once, and 5.5% to 6.5% sits in the top ten. Sequencing was carried out using PBMCs. The receptors here all came from a boy aged 5-17 years in good health and CMV-seropositive. Each CDR3 is given with its conserved first and last residue. Fields, in order: CDR3 protein, CDR3 DNA, D gene, V gene, clone size, J gene. A D gene is named only where the DNA matches it firmly. Only some rows state a clone size, as once, few, many or a class for expanded clones.

CAISEEANTEAFF	TGTGCCATCAGTGAGGAGGCGAACACTGAAGCTTTCTTT	.	TRBV10-3	.	TRBJ1-1
CASSLASPAYEQYF	TGTGCCAGCAGCTTAGCTTCCCCCGCCTACGAGCAGTACTTC	.	TRBV7-2	few	TRBJ2-7
CASSQASVGRDTEAFF	TGTGCCAGCAGCCAAGCCTCGGTAGGCAGGGACACTGAAGCTTTCTTT	.	TRBV4-2	few	TRBJ1-1
CASSQDYSQVDYEQYF	TGCGCCAGCAGCCAAGATTACTCGCAGGTTGACTACGAGCAGTACTTC	.	TRBV4-3	.	TRBJ2-7
CASSLGAGTTQDTQYF	TGTGCCAGCAGTTTGGGAGCGGGGACTACACAAGATACGCAGTATTTT	TRBD2	TRBV27	.	TRBJ2-3
CATSSGRGVGGYTF	TGTGCCACCAGCAGTGGCAGGGGGGTCGGGGGCTACACCTTC	TRBD1	TRBV15	.	TRBJ1-2
CASSSVFESSYNEQFF	TGTGCCAGCAGCTCCGTATTCGAGAGCTCCTACAATGAGCAGTTCTTC	.	TRBV11-3	.	TRBJ2-1
CASSEGAGGSYEQYF	TGTGCCAGCAGTGAAGGAGCGGGAGGGAGCTACGAGCAGTACTTC	TRBD2	TRBV6-1	few	TRBJ2-7
CASSLIQSNEQYF	TGTGCCAGCAGCTTGATACAGAGTAACGAGCAGTACTTC	.	TRBV5-6	.	TRBJ2-7
CASSPLGQGTPYEQYF	TGTGCCAGCAGCCCCCTGGGACAGGGGACCCCCTACGAGCAGTACTTC	TRBD1	TRBV2	.	TRBJ2-7
CASSEAWGRDGQPQHF	TGTGCCAGCAGTGAGGCCTGGGGCAGGGATGGACAGCCCCAGCATTTT	.	TRBV6-1	once	TRBJ1-5
CASSLPADSYNEQFF	TGTGCCAGCAGCCTTCCGGCGGATTCCTACAATGAGCAGTTCTTC	.	TRBV7-9	few	TRBJ2-1
CASGPGTSFEAFF	TGCGCCAGCGGCCCCGGGACATCTTTTGAAGCTTTCTTT	.	TRBV5-1	few	TRBJ1-1
CASSLEGTSGSYEQYF	TGTGCCAGCAGCTTAGAAGGGACTAGCGGGAGTTACGAGCAGTACTTC	TRBD2	TRBV7-2	few	TRBJ2-7
CSARTEREAFF	TGCAGTGCAAGGACAGAACGTGAAGCTTTCTTT	.	TRBV20-1	.	TRBJ1-1
CASSQERLAGANEQFF	TGCGCCAGCAGCCAAGAAAGGCTAGCGGGGGCCAATGAGCAGTTCTTC	TRBD2	TRBV4-1	.	TRBJ2-1
CASSYSPRGPYEQYF	TGTGCCAGCAGTTACTCCCCCAGGGGACCCTACGAGCAGTACTTC	.	TRBV6-5	few	TRBJ2-7
CASSSIKAGGQETQYF	TGTGCCAGCTCGTCCATAAAGGCGGGCGGCCAAGAGACCCAGTACTTC	.	TRBV18	.	TRBJ2-5
CASTFSGSLHF	TGTGCCAGCACCTTTTCGGGTTCCCTCCACTTT	.	TRBV27	.	TRBJ1-6
CASRRDSYNEQFF	TGTGCCAGCCGGAGGGACTCCTACAATGAGCAGTTCTTC	.	TRBV5-4	.	TRBJ2-1
CASSSYSWGDTEAFF	TGCGCCAGCAGCTCTTATTCTTGGGGGGACACTGAAGCTTTCTTT	.	TRBV5-1	few	TRBJ1-1
CASSLAQGETQYF	TGCGCCAGCAGCTTGGCACAGGGAGAGACCCAGTACTTC	.	TRBV5-1	.	TRBJ2-5
CASSLGGMLSTQHF	TGTGCCAGCAGCTTAGGGGGTATGCTTTCGACCCAGCATTTT	.	TRBV5-6	.	TRBJ1-5
CASSTRILNEKLFF	TGTGCCAGCAGCACCAGGATCCTTAATGAAAAACTGTTTTTT	.	TRBV28	.	TRBJ1-4
CASRFRGDPGRPNSYGYTF	TGTGCCAGCAGGTTTCGCGGGGACCCCGGTCGCCCTAACTCCTATGGCTACACCTTC	.	TRBV5-4	.	TRBJ1-2
CASSDRGVWEQYF	TGTGCCAGCAGTGACCGGGGGGTATGGGAGCAGTACTTC	TRBD2	TRBV2	.	TRBJ2-7
CASSLLGGEQFF	TGTGCCAGCAGTTTACTGGGAGGAGAGCAGTTCTTC	.	TRBV27	.	TRBJ2-1
CAISAHHRGGENTEAFF	TGTGCCATCAGTGCACATCATCGAGGGGGAGAGAACACTGAAGCTTTCTTT	.	TRBV10-3	once	TRBJ1-1
CASSFTSGTGELFF	TGTGCCAGCAGCTTCACTAGCGGGACCGGGGAGCTGTTTTTT	TRBD2	TRBV7-9	.	TRBJ2-2
CAISVGQGVAEAFF	TGTGCCATCAGTGTGGGACAGGGGGTGGCTGAAGCTTTCTTT	TRBD1	TRBV10-3	few	TRBJ1-1
CASVPLAEVSYEQYF	TGCGCCAGCGTCCCCCTAGCGGAGGTCTCCTACGAGCAGTACTTC	TRBD2	TRBV5-1	.	TRBJ2-7
CAWSVQPRDRDF	TGTGCCTGGAGTGTACAACCCCGGGACAGGGACTTC	TRBD1	TRBV30	.	TRBJ1-2
CATTRDNTIYF	TGTGCGACTACACGGGATAACACCATATATTTT	.	TRBV6-5	few	TRBJ1-3
CASSLSGGPGEQYF	TGTGCCAGCAGCCTTAGCGGGGGGCCTGGGGAGCAGTACTTC	TRBD2	TRBV7-3	once	TRBJ2-7
CASTELVRSGDYGYTF	TGTGCCAGTACGGAACTTGTTCGTTCGGGTGACTATGGCTACACCTTC	.	TRBV19	.	TRBJ1-2
CASSVGAGAWELFF	TGTGCCAGCAGCGTAGGGGCAGGCGCCTGGGAACTGTTTTTT	.	TRBV9	.	TRBJ1-4
CASSWTDHYGYTF	TGTGCCAGCTCCTGGACAGACCACTATGGCTACACCTTC	.	TRBV18	.	TRBJ1-2
CASSWDRYNEQFF	TGTGCCAGCAGTTGGGACAGGTATAATGAGCAGTTCTTC	TRBD1	TRBV28	few	TRBJ2-1
CASSTRTGSSYEQYF	TGTGCCAGTAGTACGAGGACAGGAAGCTCCTACGAGCAGTACTTC	TRBD1	TRBV19	few	TRBJ2-7
CASSYSFAGTTYEQYF	TGTGCCAGCAGTTACTCGTTCGCAGGGACTACCTACGAGCAGTACTTC	TRBD2	TRBV6-6	.	TRBJ2-7
CASSSTSSGTGELFF	TGTGCCAGCAGCTCGACTAGCTCTGGCACCGGGGAGCTGTTTTTT	TRBD2	TRBV7-2	.	TRBJ2-2
CASSLGLQETQYF	TGTGCCAGCAGTTTGGGACTACAAGAGACCCAGTACTTC	TRBD2	TRBV5-4	.	TRBJ2-5
CASSEGGPFYGYTF	TGTGCCAGCAGCGAGGGCGGGCCCTTCTATGGCTACACCTTC	.	TRBV13	.	TRBJ1-2
CASSERESNQPQHF	TGTGCCAGCAGTGAAAGGGAGAGCAATCAGCCCCAGCATTTT	.	TRBV2	few	TRBJ1-5
CASRRQGTEAFF	TGTGCCAGCAGGAGACAGGGAACTGAAGCTTTCTTT	TRBD1	TRBV6-5	.	TRBJ1-1
CASSGHTSYEQYF	TGTGCCAGCAGTGGCCATACTAGCTACGAGCAGTACTTC	.	TRBV6-1	.	TRBJ2-7
CASSPGQGITGELFF	TGCGCCAGCAGCCCGGGACAGGGGATCACCGGGGAGCTGTTTTTT	TRBD1	TRBV5-1	.	TRBJ2-2
CASSLGPGGSPNEQFF	TGTGCCAGCAGCTTAGGCCCTGGCGGGAGTCCCAATGAGCAGTTCTTC	TRBD2	TRBV13	few	TRBJ2-1